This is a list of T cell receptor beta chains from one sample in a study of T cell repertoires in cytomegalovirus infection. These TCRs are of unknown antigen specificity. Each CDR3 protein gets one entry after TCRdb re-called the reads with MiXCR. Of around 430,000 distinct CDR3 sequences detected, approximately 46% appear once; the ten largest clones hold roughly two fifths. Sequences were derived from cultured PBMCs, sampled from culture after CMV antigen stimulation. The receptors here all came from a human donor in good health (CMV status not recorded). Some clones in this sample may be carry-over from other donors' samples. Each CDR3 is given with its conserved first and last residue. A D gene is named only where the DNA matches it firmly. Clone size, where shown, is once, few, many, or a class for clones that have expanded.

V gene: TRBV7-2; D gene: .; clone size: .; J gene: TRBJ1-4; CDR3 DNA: TGTGCCAGCAGCCAGACAGGCTCGTATGAAAAACTGTTTTTT; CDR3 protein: CASSQTGSYEKLFF
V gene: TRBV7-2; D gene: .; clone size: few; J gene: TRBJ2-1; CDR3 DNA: TGTGCCAGCAGCTTAGTGGTCCCAGCGCGCGAGCAGTTCTTC; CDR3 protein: CASSLVVPAREQFF
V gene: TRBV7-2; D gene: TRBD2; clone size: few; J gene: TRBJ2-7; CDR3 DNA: TGTGCCAGCACCTTGGGACTAGCGGGAGTTAACGAGCAGTACTTC; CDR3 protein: CASTLGLAGVNEQYF
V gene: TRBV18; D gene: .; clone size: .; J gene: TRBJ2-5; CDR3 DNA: TGTGCCAGCTCACCACCGGTGGGTCCGGAGACCCAGTACTTC; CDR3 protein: CASSPPVGPETQYF
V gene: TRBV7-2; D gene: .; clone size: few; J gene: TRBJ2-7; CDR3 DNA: TGTGCCAGCAGCGATAGGAGGGGTAGCGGCGGCGAGCAGTACTTC; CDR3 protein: CASSDRRGSGGEQYF
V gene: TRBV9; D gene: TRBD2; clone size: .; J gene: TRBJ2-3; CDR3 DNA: TGTGCCAGCAGCCCCCCTCTAGCGGGAGAGACAGATACGCAGTATTTT; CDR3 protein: CASSPPLAGETDTQYF
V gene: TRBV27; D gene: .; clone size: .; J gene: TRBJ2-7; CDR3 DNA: TGTGCCAGCAGTCGGGGGGCCCTCTACGAGCAGTACTTC; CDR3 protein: CASSRGALYEQYF
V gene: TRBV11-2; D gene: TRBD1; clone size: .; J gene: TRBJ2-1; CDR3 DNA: TGTGCCAGCAGCTTCGGGACAGGGTACCACAATGAGCAGTTCTTC; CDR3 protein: CASSFGTGYHNEQFF
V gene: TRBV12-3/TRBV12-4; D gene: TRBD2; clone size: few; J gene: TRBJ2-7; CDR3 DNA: TGTGCCAGCAGCTCCCGATACGGGGGGATCTCCTACGAGCAGTACTTC; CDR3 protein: CASSSRYGGISYEQYF
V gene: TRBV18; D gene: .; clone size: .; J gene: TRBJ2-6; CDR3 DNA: TGTGCCAGCTCAGCGCAGGGGTACTACTCTGGGGCCAACGTCCTGACTTTC; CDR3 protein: CASSAQGYYSGANVLTF
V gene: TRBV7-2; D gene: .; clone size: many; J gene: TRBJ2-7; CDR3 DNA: TGTGCCAGCAGCTTGGTTGTGGGGACCTACGAGCAGTACTTC; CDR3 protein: CASSLVVGTYEQYF
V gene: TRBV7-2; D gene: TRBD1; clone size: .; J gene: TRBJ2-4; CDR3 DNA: TGTGCCAGCAGCTTAGCGGTGGGACAGGGAAACATTCAGTACTTC; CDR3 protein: CASSLAVGQGNIQYF
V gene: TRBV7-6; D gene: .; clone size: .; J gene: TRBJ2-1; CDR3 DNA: TGTGCCAGCAGCTTCCGGGGGGCCCACAATGAGCAGTTCTTC; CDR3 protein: CASSFRGAHNEQFF
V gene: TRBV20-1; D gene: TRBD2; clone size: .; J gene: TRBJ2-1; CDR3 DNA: TGCAGTGCTCCCCCCTTAGCGGGCGGCTACTACAATGAGCAGTTCTTC; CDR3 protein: CSAPPLAGGYYNEQFF
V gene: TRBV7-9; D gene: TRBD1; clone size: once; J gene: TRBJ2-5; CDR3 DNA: TGTGCCAGCAGCTTAGGGTCAACAGGGGTAGCGAACCAAGAGACCCAGTACTTC; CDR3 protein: CASSLGSTGVANQETQYF
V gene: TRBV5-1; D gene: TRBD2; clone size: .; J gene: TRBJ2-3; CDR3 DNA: TGCGCCAGCAGCGAGGGACTAGTTGGGTTTTATACGCAGTATTTT; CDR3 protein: CASSEGLVGFYTQYF
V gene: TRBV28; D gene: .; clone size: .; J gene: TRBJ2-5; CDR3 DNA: TGTGCCAGCAGTTCGACAGCTAAGGAGACCCAGTACTTC; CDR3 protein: CASSSTAKETQYF
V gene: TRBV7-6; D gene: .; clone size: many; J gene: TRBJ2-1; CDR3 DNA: TGTGCCAGCAGCCATAAAGAGGACTTTGGGGGCAATGAGCAGTTCTTC; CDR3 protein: CASSHKEDFGGNEQFF
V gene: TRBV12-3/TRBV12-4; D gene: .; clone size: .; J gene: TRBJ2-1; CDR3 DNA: TGTGCCAGCAGTTTGGGTCTTGACGAAGGGGTTCATGAGCAGTTCTTC; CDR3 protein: CASSLGLDEGVHEQFF
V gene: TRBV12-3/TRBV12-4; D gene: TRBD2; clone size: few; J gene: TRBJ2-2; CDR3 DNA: TGTGCCGGGACTAGCGACTACCCCACCGGGGAGCTGTTTTTT; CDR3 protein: CAGTSDYPTGELFF
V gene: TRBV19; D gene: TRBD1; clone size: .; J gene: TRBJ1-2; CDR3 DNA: TGTGCCAGTAAGATTCGACAGGGGGTTGATGGCTACACCTTC; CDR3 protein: CASKIRQGVDGYTF
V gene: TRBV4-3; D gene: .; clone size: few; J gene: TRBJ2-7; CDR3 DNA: TGCGCCAGCAGCCAAGATTCTGTCTCCTACGAGCAGTACTTC; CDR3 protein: CASSQDSVSYEQYF
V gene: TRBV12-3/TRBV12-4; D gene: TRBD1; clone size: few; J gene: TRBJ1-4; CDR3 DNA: TGTGCCAGCAGTTTAGGGACAGGGACCGAAAAACTGTTTTTT; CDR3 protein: CASSLGTGTEKLFF
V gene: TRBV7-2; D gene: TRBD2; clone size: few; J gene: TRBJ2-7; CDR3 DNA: TGTGCCAGCAGCTTAGAATCCCGGCGGGGGAGCTCCTACGAGCAGTACTTC; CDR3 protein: CASSLESRRGSSYEQYF
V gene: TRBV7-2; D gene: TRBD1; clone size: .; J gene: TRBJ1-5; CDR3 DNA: TGTGCCAGCAGCTTAGAGACAGGGAGAAATCAGCCCCAGCATTTT; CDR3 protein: CASSLETGRNQPQHF
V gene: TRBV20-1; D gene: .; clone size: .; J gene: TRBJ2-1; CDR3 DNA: TGCAGTGCTAGATACCGGGATCGGGGCTACAATGAGCAGTTCTTC; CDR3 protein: CSARYRDRGYNEQFF
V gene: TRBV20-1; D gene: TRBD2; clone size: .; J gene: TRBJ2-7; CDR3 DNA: TGCAGTGCTAGGGGACTAACGTCGTACGAGCAGTACTTC; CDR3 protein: CSARGLTSYEQYF
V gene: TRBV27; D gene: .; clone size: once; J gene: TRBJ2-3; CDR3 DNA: TGTGCCAGCAGACGCTCCACTAGCACAGATACGCAGTATTTT; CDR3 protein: CASRRSTSTDTQYF
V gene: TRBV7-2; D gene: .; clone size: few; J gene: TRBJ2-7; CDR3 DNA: TGTGCCAGCAGCTTTATGGCGGGAACATATTACGAGCAGTACTTC; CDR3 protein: CASSFMAGTYYEQYF
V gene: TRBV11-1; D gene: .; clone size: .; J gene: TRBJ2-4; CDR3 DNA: TGTGCCAGCAGCTTAGCGAGCGGAAAAAACATTCAGTACTTC; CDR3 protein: CASSLASGKNIQYF
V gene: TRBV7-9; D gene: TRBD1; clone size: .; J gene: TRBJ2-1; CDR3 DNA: TGTGCCAGCAGCCACCGGGACAGGGATGGCAATGAGCAGTTCTTC; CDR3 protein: CASSHRDRDGNEQFF
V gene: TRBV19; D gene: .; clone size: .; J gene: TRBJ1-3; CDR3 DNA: TGTGCCAGTAGGCAACAGGGCTCTGGAAACACCATATATTTT; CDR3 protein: CASRQQGSGNTIYF
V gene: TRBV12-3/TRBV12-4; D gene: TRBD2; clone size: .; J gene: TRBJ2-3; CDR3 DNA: TGTGCCAGCAGTTTTCCTTCGGGGGGGCCTCTGGCAGATACGCAGTATTTT; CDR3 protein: CASSFPSGGPLADTQYF
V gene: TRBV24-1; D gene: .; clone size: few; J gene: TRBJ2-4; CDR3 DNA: TGTGCCACCAGTGATTCAAGGGGCCCGGACATTCAGTACTTC; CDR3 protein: CATSDSRGPDIQYF
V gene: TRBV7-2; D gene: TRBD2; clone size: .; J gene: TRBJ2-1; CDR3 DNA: TGTGCCAGCAGGACCGGACTAGCGGGAGGCAATGAGCAGTTCTTC; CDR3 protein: CASRTGLAGGNEQFF
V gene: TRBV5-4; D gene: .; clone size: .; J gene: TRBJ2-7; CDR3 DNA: TGTGCCAGCAGCGGGCGGGCAGCTAATTCCTACGAGCAGTACTTC; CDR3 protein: CASSGRAANSYEQYF
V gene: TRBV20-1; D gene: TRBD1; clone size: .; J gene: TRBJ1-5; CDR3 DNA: TGCAGTGCTAGAGCCATGACAGGGAACAATCAGCCCCAGCATTTT; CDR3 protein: CSARAMTGNNQPQHF
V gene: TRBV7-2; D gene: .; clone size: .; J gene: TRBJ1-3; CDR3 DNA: TGTGCCAGCAGCTTTCTTCGCTCTGGAAACACCATATATTTT; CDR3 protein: CASSFLRSGNTIYF
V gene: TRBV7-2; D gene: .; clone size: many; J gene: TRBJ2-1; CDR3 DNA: TGTGCCAGCAGCCCACCCGGGGGCCGGGTGTACAATGAGCAGTTCTTC; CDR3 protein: CASSPPGGRVYNEQFF
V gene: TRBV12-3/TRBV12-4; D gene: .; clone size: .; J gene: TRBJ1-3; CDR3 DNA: TGTGCCAGCAGCCCCGATAGGGGCAACGGAAACACCATATATTTT; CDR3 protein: CASSPDRGNGNTIYF
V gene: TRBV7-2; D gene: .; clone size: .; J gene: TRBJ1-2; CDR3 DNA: TGTGCCAGCAGCTTAGTAGGCAGCTACTATGGCTACACCTTC; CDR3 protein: CASSLVGSYYGYTF
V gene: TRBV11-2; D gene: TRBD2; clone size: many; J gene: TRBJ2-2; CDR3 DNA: TGTGCCAGCAGCTGGACTAGCGGAACCGGGGAGCTGTTTTTT; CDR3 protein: CASSWTSGTGELFF
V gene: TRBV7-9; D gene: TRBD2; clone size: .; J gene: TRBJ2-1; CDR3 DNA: TGTGCCAGCAGCACCCGGACTAGCGGGATCTATGAGCAGTTCTTC; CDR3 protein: CASSTRTSGIYEQFF
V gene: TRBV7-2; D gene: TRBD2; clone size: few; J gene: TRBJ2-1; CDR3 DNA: TGTGCCAGCAGCTTATTTCCGGGGGGGTACAATGAGCAGTTCTTC; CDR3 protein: CASSLFPGGYNEQFF